The 6 T cell receptor beta chains below come from one sample, sequenced in a study of shared clonotypes between healthy human individuals. The method was immunoSEQ multiplex PCR; TCRdb's version includes in-frame clones alone and lacks a portion of them. The repertoire has about 1.5 million clones, roughly 97% of them found once; the top ten carry roughly 1.1%. The sample consisted of naive CD4+ T cells sorted from blood. Subset denoted: CD45RA+ positively selected. The receptors originated from a man under 40 in good health.

The V and J genes are TRBV12-5 and TRBJ2-7, with D unclear. CDR3 length: 14 residues. V lost 7 bases to trimming and J lost 0 bases, with 13 bases between them. Germline lookup yields CDR1 LGHNT and CDR2 FRNRAP. The CDR3 DNA is TGTGCTAGTGCCACCCGGATCTACTCCTACGAGCAGTACTTC. Its protein is CASATRIYSYEQYF.

The V call is TRBV4-2, the J call TRBJ2-7, with 11 bases matching TRBD2. This CDR3 has 16 residues. The ends lost 2 bases at V and 2 bases at J; junction bases unmatched: 5. Germline CDR1 reads LGHNA; CDR2 reads YNFKEQ. The CDR3 protein is CASSQQLAGEAYEQYF. CDR3 DNA sequence: TGTGCCAGCAGCCAACAACTAGCGGGAGAGGCCTACGAGCAGTACTTC.

This rearrangement joins TRBV6-5 to TRBJ2-7; D is tentatively TRBD1 or TRBD2 (6 bases each). This CDR3 spans 16 amino acids. Germline V gives CDR1 MNHEY, CDR2 SVGAGI. Trimming shortened V by 3 bases and J by 5 bases, and 20 bases separated the two germline ends. CDR3 sequence reads: CASSYRGVQLLHEQYF. CDR3 DNA sequence: TGTGCCAGCAGTTATAGGGGGGTACAATTGCTTCACGAGCAGTACTTC.

The rearrangement links TRBV7-2 to TRBJ2-3; D unclear. Germline V gene data show CDR1 as SGHTA and CDR2 as FQGNSA. This CDR3 spans 15 amino acids. V lost 1 base to trimming and J lost 4 bases, with 12 bases between them. The DNA of the CDR3 is TGTGCCAGCAGCTTAGGCGGTAGTCGTGCAGATACGCAGTATTTT. Residues: CASSLGGSRADTQYF.

The genes are TRBV28 and TRBJ1-5; D gene uncertain. V lost 4 bases and J 3 bases, leaving 13 bases between the germline ends. The CDR3 is made up of 15 amino acids. Germline loops: CDR1 MDHEN, CDR2 SYDVKM. The CDR3 is CASSSPGGLNQPQHF. The CDR3 bases are TGTGCCAGCAGTTCCCCGGGAGGTCTCAATCAGCCCCAGCATTTT.

The rearrangement joins TRBV28 to TRBJ1-2, with 7 bases fitting TRBD1. CDR1 is MDHEN and CDR2 is SYDVKM in the germline V gene. CDR3 length: 14 amino acids. V dropped 6 bases and J dropped 1; count of bases not matched to a gene: 5. This CDR3 reads CASSPGGINYGYTF. In DNA, the CDR3 is TGTGCCAGCAGCCCAGGGGGGATTAACTATGGCTACACCTTC.